These T cell receptor beta chains were read from a single sample in a study of T cell responses to AZD1222 COVID-19 vaccine. Sequencing used immunoSEQ multiplex PCR; TCRdb keeps in-frame clones, though not all of them. The table has roughly 70,000 clones, more than 70% seen once. The specimen comprised peripheral blood, sampled 28 days after the second dose of the MenACWY control vaccine. Every receptor here comes from an adult who received the MenACWY meningococcal vaccine as a control. The CDR3 runs from the conserved cysteine through the conserved F or W.

j_call | cdr3_length | v_call | cdr3_aa
TRBJ1-1 | 14 | TRBV28 | CASSLGGTGTEAFF
TRBJ1-1 | 15 | TRBV7-2 | CASSLEVGVNTEAFF
TRBJ1-2 | 14 | TRBV15 | CATSPPARGYGYTF
TRBJ1-5 | 17 | TRBV19 | CASSSAPDRAPNQPQHF
TRBJ2-7 | 13 | TRBV6-2/TRBV6-3 | CASSPRQFYEQYF
TRBJ1-1 | 17 | TRBV28 | CASSLSQTEGWVTEAFF
TRBJ1-2 | 15 | TRBV14 | CASSQDTGHLYGYTF
TRBJ1-1 | 15 | TRBV6-5 | CASRQGRGRSPEAFF
TRBJ1-5 | 15 | TRBV28 | CASSLTRSTSQPQHF
TRBJ1-1 | 17 | TRBV18 | CASSPLDPGQGFTEAFF
TRBJ1-5 | 19 | TRBV4-2 | CASSQGGDRYYYSNQPQHF
TRBJ2-1 | 14 | TRBV6-6 | CASSYRDRNNEQFF
TRBJ2-7 | 13 | TRBV27 | CASSPSGGYEQYF
TRBJ1-6 | 16 | TRBV18 | CASSPLPRLNNSPLHF
TRBJ1-5 | 17 | TRBV5-4 | CASSLQTGGTSNQPQHF
TRBJ2-1 | 15 | TRBV24-1 | CATSEVAGGYNEQFF
TRBJ1-6 | 17 | TRBV5-1 | CASSLEGTGAADSPLHF
TRBJ1-1 | 12 | TRBV11-3 | CASSLAGGQAFF
TRBJ1-2 | 14 | TRBV3-1/TRBV3-2 | CASSQAWGAYGYTF
TRBJ2-7 | 13 | TRBV12-3/TRBV12-4 | CASSLPGGYEQYF
TRBJ1-3 | 21 | TRBV3-1/TRBV3-2 | CARIPEPPRSPTEYTGNTIYF
TRBJ2-5 | 15 | TRBV7-3 | CASSFVAGAGETQYF
TRBJ1-5 | 18 | TRBV5-5 | CASSFRQSQVASNQPQHF
TRBJ2-2 | 15 | TRBV18 | CASSPVAGDYRELFF
TRBJ2-7 | 16 | TRBV7-2 | CASSLGPGIMSHEQYF
TRBJ2-5 | 17 | TRBV19 | CASSRLAGGPSQETQYF
TRBJ2-7 | 14 | TRBV29-1 | CSVRYGAGDYEQYF
TRBJ2-7 | 15 | TRBV9 | CASSVAREGPYEQYF
TRBJ2-7 | 14 | TRBV19 | CASSSQGAFYEQYF
TRBJ2-7 | 13 | TRBV12-3/TRBV12-4 | CASRKQGTHEQYF
TRBJ2-3 | 16 | TRBV2 | CASSVPTSGRADTQYF
TRBJ1-2 | 13 | TRBV5-1 | CASSLFGEYGYTF
TRBJ2-7 | 14 | TRBV7-2 | CASSLVRSLYEQYF
TRBJ1-6 | 13 | TRBV19 | CASTAGENSPLHF
TRBJ1-4 | 15 | TRBV4-1 | CASSSPGATNEKLFF
TRBJ1-3 | 14 | TRBV3-1/TRBV3-2 | CASSQGGAGNTIYF
TRBJ2-2 | 15 | TRBV12-5 | CASGLGASSRGELFF
TRBJ1-2 | 13 | TRBV2 | CASSRTGQDGYTF
TRBJ1-5 | 14 | TRBV28 | CASSLFAGNQPQHF
TRBJ2-7 | 14 | TRBV5-4 | CASSFQYGRDEQYF
TRBJ2-7 | 14 | TRBV7-9 | CASSLSGDSYEQYF
TRBJ2-2 | 14 | TRBV7-9 | CASSWGGEAGELFF
TRBJ2-7 | 19 | TRBV28 | CASSFSLSSGGAVAYEQYF
TRBJ2-7 | 14 | TRBV6-2/TRBV6-3 | CASSFLGGVSEQYF
TRBJ1-1 | 14 | TRBV7-2 | CASSSPGGFTEAFF
TRBJ1-1 | 13 | TRBV30 | CAFLGVWGTEAFF
TRBJ1-5 | 13 | TRBV7-2 | CASSFDGNQPQHF
TRBJ1-1 | 17 | TRBV24-1 | CAPCRDGGRSSKTEAFF
TRBJ1-5 | 15 | TRBV15 | CATSVTPSGNQPQHF
TRBJ1-1 | 13 | TRBV7-9 | CASSSTGITEAFF
TRBJ2-7 | 13 | TRBV30 | CAFRWTGDHEQYF
TRBJ1-4 | 15 | TRBV4-3 | CASSQDRRINEKLFF
TRBJ1-1 | 13 | TRBV5-4 | CASSSDLNTEAFF
TRBJ1-1 | 12 | TRBV13 | CASSNGQAPAFF
TRBJ2-2 | 14 | TRBV30 | CAWSGPPNTGELFF
TRBJ2-1 | 17 | TRBV6-2/TRBV6-3 | CASSYLAGGTPTREQFF
TRBJ2-2 | 18 | TRBV19 | CASSMGAFGTGNTGELFF
TRBJ2-2 | 17 | TRBV28 | CASSLSGAVSNTGELFF
TRBJ2-5 | 16 | TRBV5-1 | CASSSHPGSQQETQYF